The 9 T cell receptor beta chains presented below share a single source sample, sequenced in a study of T cells after yellow fever vaccination. TCRdb re-derived calls from the 5' RACE reads in MiXCR, one entry per CDR3 protein. The sample includes some 150,000 distinct CDR3 sequences, less than 8.5% seen only once; the top ten take approximately 0.64%. The sample here was CD4+ T cells sorted from PBMCs, taken 10 days after the yellow fever booster vaccination. These TCRs come from a man younger than 45 who received the YFV17D yellow fever vaccine.

This clonotype was recorded many times. The chain uses TRBV29-1 and TRBJ2-7; D gene uncertain. Germline V gene data show CDR1 as SQVTM and CDR2 as ANQGSEA. Trimming pared 4 bases from V and 0 bases from J, leaving 10 bases between. The CDR3 sequence is 13 residues long. CDR3 sequence: CSVVESFSYEQYF. In DNA, the CDR3 is TGCAGCGTTGTTGAGTCCTTCTCCTACGAGCAGTACTTC.

This clonotype was seen many times. The J gene is TRBJ2-7, the V gene TRBV27, with TRBD2 as a possible D gene (6 bases). The CDR3 has 15 amino acids. Germline assignment: CDR1 MNHEY and CDR2 SMNVEV (reference sequence). V lost 0 bases and J 0 bases, leaving 9 bases between the germline ends. The CDR3, as DNA: TGTGCCAGCAGTTTATCATCCGGGAGCTCCTACGAGCAGTACTTC. Its translation: CASSLSSGSSYEQYF.

This clonotype showed up many times. The genes are TRBV4-3 and TRBJ2-3, with a possible D match to TRBD1 (5 bases). The V end lost 8 bases, the J end lost 6 bases, and 18 bases lay between the germline ends. Germline loops: CDR1 LGHNA, CDR2 YSLEER. This CDR3 spans 14 amino acids. The CDR3 bases are TGCGCCAGCGCACAGACCCACAGGACGGATACGCAGTATTTT. It is translated as CASAQTHRTDTQYF.

This clonotype was picked up many times. The V gene is TRBV20-1, the J gene TRBJ2-1; no reliable D call. V lost 4 bases, J lost 7 bases, and 8 bases lay in between. From germline, CDR1 is DFQATT and CDR2 SNEGSKA (reference sequence). The CDR3 extends over 11 amino acids. CDR3 protein: CSAKGFNEQFF. In DNA, the CDR3 is TGCAGTGCTAAAGGGTTTAATGAGCAGTTCTTC.

This chain joins TRBV20-1 and TRBJ2-1, with 7 bases fitting TRBD2. The length of the CDR3 is 18 residues. Germline V gene data show CDR1 as DFQATT and CDR2 as SNEGSKA (reference sequence). V gave up 1 base and J gave up 2 bases; unmatched junction bases: 14. This CDR3 reads CSARALLLSGMPYNEQFF. The CDR3, as DNA: TGCAGTGCTAGAGCTCTCCTCTTGAGCGGGATGCCCTACAATGAGCAGTTCTTC.

This clonotype was detected many times. The chain employs TRBV7-3 and TRBJ2-1; 11 bases are a match to TRBD2. This CDR3 region has 18 residues. V trimming: 0 bases; J trimming: 4 bases; junction bases outside the gene matches: 8. Germline V CDR1 and CDR2: SGHTA, FQGTGA. The CDR3 DNA sequence: TGTGCCAGCAGCTTAACGAGCCCTAGCGGGAGGTTTTACAATGAGCAGTTCTTC. Protein: CASSLTSPSGRFYNEQFF.

This clonotype came up many times. V is TRBV29-1 and J is TRBJ2-5; 9 nucleotides align to TRBD2. With V trimmed by 4 bases and J by 2 bases, 8 bases remained unmatched. Germline V gene sequence: CDR1 SQVTM, CDR2 ANQGSEA. This CDR3 is built from 15 residues. The CDR3, as DNA: TGCAGCGTTGGCCCTCCTAGCGGGACACAAGAGACCCAGTACTTC. Protein: CSVGPPSGTQETQYF.

Details on this clonotype: This may be a read error, as it is one base from a much larger clone. The chain combines TRBV5-5 with TRBJ2-2; TRBD1 is a possible D gene (7 bases). This CDR3 has 18 amino acids. Germline lookup yields CDR1 SGHKS and CDR2 YYEKEE (reference sequence). As DNA, the CDR3 is TGTGCCGGCAGCTTGTGGGGGGCGACGACAGGGATGGTCGGGGAGCTGTTTTTT. Residues: CAGSLWGATTGMVGELFF.

At least ten counts were recorded for this clonotype. The gene calls are TRBV6-5 and TRBJ2-7, with 9 bases fitting TRBD2. The junction had 6 bases not matched to a gene; V was cut back by 0 bases and J by 9 bases. CDR1 and CDR2 from the germline V gene are MNHEY and SVGAGI. The CDR3 is 14 amino acids. CDR3 sequence: CASSYSTSGAGQYF. CDR3 coding DNA: TGTGCCAGCAGTTACTCGACTAGCGGTGCGGGGCAGTACTTC.